This T cell receptor beta chain was documented in a study of brain metastases from non-small cell lung cancer. Using immunoSEQ multiplex PCR, the repertoire was profiled, and TCRdb retains in-frame clones only, with some absent. Of roughly 15,000 clones in the sample, approximately 80% are singletons; the top ten hold under 8.5%. Trimming cost V 3 bases and J 1 base; bases outside gene matches: 14. The germline V gene encodes CDR1 SGHRS and CDR2 YFSETQ. This CDR3 has 20 residues. The chain employs TRBV5-1 and TRBJ2-6, with TRBD1 identical over 9 bases. The sequence came from a donor older than 35 with non-small cell lung cancer. Source material: primary lung tumor tissue. The CDR3 DNA reads TGCGCCAGCAGCTCTACCGGGACAGGGAGGGCGCGGTCTGGGGCCAACGTCCTGACTTTC. Translated: CASSSTGTGRARSGANVLTF. Variable domain in full (rest from reference TRBV5-1 and TRBJ2-6): KAGVTQTPRYLIKTRGQQVTLSCSPISGHRSVSWYQQTPGQGLQFLFEYFSETQRNKGNFPGRFSGRQFSNSRSEMNVSTLELGDSALYLCASSSTGTGRARSGANVLTFGAGSRLTVL.